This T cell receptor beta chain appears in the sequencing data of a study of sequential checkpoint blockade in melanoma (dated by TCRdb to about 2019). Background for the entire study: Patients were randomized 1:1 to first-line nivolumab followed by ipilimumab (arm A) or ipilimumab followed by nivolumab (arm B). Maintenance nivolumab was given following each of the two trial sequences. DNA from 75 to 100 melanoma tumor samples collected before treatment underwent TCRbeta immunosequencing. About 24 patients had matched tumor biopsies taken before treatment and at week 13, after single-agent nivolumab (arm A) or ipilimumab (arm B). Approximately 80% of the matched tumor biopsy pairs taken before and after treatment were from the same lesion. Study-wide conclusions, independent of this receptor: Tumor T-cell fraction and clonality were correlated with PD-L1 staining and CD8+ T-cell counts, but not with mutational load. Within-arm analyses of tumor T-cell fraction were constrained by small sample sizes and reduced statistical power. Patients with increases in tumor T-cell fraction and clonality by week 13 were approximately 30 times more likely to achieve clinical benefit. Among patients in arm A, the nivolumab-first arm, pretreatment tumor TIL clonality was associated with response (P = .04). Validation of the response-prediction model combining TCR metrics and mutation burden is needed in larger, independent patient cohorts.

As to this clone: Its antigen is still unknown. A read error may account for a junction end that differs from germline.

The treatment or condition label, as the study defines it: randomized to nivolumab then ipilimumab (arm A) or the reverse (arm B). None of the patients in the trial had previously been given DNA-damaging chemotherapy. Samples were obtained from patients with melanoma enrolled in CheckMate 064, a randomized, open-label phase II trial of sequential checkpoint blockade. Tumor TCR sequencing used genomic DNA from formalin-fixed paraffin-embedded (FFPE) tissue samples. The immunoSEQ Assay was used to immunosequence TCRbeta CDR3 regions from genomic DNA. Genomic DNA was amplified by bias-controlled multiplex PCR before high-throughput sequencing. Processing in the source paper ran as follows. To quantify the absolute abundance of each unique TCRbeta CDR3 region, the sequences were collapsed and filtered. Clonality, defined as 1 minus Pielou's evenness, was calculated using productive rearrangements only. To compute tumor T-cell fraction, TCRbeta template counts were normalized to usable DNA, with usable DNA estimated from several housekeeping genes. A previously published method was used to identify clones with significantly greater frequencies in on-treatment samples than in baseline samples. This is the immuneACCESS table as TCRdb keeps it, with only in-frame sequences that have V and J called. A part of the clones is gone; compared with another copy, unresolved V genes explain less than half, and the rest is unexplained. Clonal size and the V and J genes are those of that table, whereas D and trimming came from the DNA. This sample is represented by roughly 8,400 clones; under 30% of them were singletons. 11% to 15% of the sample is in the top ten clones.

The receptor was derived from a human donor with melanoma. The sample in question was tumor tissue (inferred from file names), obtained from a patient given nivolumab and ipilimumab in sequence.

The DNA sequence reads TGTGCCAGCAGTGACTCACCTAGCGGGGGGGCAGATACGCAGTATTTT. This codes for CASSDSPSGGADTQYF. The rearranged segments are TRBV6-8 and TRBJ2-3; a stretch of 12 junction bases matches TRBD2. The CDR3 sequence holds 16 residues, the cysteine and phenylalanine included. The kept DNA is CDR3 alone, 48 bases in frame from the first base. Taken from the germline V gene, the CDR1 and CDR2 loops are MNHGY and SAAAGT.